These T cell receptor beta chains were read from a single sample in a study of cytomegalovirus exposure and HLA in healthy donors. TCRdb's table, derived via immunoSEQ multiplex PCR, lists solely in-frame clones and lacks some. The table shows around 170,000 clones, with 80% occurring only once. The sequencing input was PBMCs. These receptors came from a woman in her forties or fifties in good health and CMV-seropositive. Each CDR3 is given without its conserved first and last residue. Fields, in order: V gene, J gene, CDR3 protein.

TRBV5-4,TRBJ2-7,ASSPVWDRGGDEQY
TRBV7-9,TRBJ1-4,ASTPRQINEKLF
TRBV7-2,TRBJ2-5,ASSFGGLRETQY
TRBV19,TRBJ1-4,ASADSNEKLF
TRBV29-1,TRBJ2-7,SVGQGAYEQY
TRBV7-6,TRBJ1-5,ASTLTTDTTAQH
TRBV29-1,TRBJ1-3,SVSQARGTGNTIY
TRBV5-1,TRBJ2-7,ASSWTGAHYEQY
TRBV7-2,TRBJ2-5,ASSFRSGGMQETQY
TRBV9,TRBJ2-7,ASSVGAGASPYEQY
TRBV7-2,TRBJ1-2,ASRPDSYGYT
TRBV29-1,TRBJ2-2,SVVPDRNTGELF
TRBV9,TRBJ2-3,ASSVAGGGAMYTQY
TRBV27,TRBJ2-7,ASGLYEQY
TRBV11-2,TRBJ2-6,ASGQSGANVLT
TRBV9,TRBJ1-2,ASSVASVNHGYT
TRBV19,TRBJ1-2,ASGGNGDYGYT
TRBV7-2,TRBJ2-5,ASSFRQSQETQY
TRBV10-1,TRBJ2-1,ASSVWTSGFSYNEQF
TRBV28,TRBJ1-2,ASSYRAYGYT
TRBV7-2,TRBJ2-1,ASSLGGGGSYNEQF
TRBV5-4,TRBJ1-4,ASSYQGAGGEKLF
TRBV15,TRBJ2-7,ATSRGDIYEQY
TRBV7-3,TRBJ1-1,ASSYRQGEAF
TRBV15,TRBJ2-7,ATSRTATTYEQY
TRBV7-2,TRBJ2-5,ASRPLAGTQETQY
TRBV11-3,TRBJ2-5,ASSSGVETQY
TRBV5-6,TRBJ1-2,ASSLVGRAGAARGYGYT
TRBV2,TRBJ2-1,ASKNGQVYNEQF
TRBV11-2,TRBJ2-7,ASSSTVLLGSRYEQY
TRBV7-9,TRBJ1-1,ASSSRRGLTEAF
TRBV19,TRBJ1-1,ASSMGAGGNTEAF
TRBV7-8,TRBJ2-7,ASSLGTTYSYEQY
TRBV7-9,TRBJ2-1,ASSPQGSSSYNEQF
TRBV20-1,TRBJ1-1,SASMEQAF
TRBV7-9,TRBJ2-7,ASSRTGRYEQY
TRBV4-3,TRBJ2-2,ASSQSRDSNTGELF
TRBV7-8,TRBJ2-3,ASSSDRGTDTQY
TRBV4-2,TRBJ1-2,ASSQGQGRINGYT
TRBV11-2,TRBJ2-4,ASSLEIGQGKNIQY
TRBV9,TRBJ2-1,ASSVEQGRGNEQF
TRBV19,TRBJ1-6,ASSIEGFSPLH
TRBV7-6,TRBJ2-7,ASSINPRSPVYEQY
TRBV18,TRBJ1-1,ASSDMENTEAF
TRBV2,TRBJ2-7,ASSVLYEQY
TRBV2,TRBJ1-5,ASSEDVSLRGKPQH